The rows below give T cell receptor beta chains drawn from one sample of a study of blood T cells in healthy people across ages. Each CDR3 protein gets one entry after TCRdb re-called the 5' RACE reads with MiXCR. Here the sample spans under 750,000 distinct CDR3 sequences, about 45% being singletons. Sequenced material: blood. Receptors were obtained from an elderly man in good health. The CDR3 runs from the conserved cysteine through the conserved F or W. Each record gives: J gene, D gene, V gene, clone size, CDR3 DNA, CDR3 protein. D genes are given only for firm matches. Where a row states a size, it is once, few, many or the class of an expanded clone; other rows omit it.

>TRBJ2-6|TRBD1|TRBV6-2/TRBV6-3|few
TGTGCCAGCAGTTACGGGGACAGATATATCTCTGGGGCCAACGTCCTGACTTTC
CASSYGDRYISGANVLTF
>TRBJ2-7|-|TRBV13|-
TGTGCCAGCAGCTTAGTCGGCGGCCCGCACGAGCAGTACTTC
CASSLVGGPHEQYF
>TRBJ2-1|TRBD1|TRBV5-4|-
TGTGCCAGCAGCTCAACTCGGACAGGGGGCGATGAGCAGTTCTTC
CASSSTRTGGDEQFF
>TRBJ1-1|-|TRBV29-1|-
TGCAGCGTTGACATGAACACTGAAGCTTTCTTT
CSVDMNTEAFF
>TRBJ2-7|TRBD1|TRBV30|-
TGTGCCTGGAACCATGCAGGGGGCGGCCTCGAGCAGTACTTC
CAWNHAGGGLEQYF
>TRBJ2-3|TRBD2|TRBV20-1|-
TGCAGTGCCGCGACTAGCGGGGGTGGCACAGATACGCAGTATTTT
CSAATSGGGTDTQYF
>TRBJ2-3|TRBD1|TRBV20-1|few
TGCAGTGCTAAGACAGGGGGCATCCTCACAGATACGCAGTATTTT
CSAKTGGILTDTQYF
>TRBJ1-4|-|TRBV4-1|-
TGCGCCAGCAGCCTAAGCGGGCAGGGAGTAGGCGAAAAACTGTTTTTT
CASSLSGQGVGEKLFF
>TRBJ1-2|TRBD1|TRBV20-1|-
TGCAGTGCCGCCGGGACAGTATTCTATGGCTACACCTTC
CSAAGTVFYGYTF
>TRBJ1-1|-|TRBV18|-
TGTGTCAGCTCGCAGGGACGCGTAGGGACTGAAGCTTTCTTT
CVSSQGRVGTEAFF
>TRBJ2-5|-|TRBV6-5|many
TGTGCCAGCAGTTATCGGGCAGGGGACGAGACCCAGTACTTC
CASSYRAGDETQYF
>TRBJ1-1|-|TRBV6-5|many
TGTGCCAGCAGTTACTCCCCGGGACCCTCGGGAGCTTTCTTT
CASSYSPGPSGAFF
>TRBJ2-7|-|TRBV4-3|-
TGCGCCAGCAGCCGACAGAGGGGGGCCGTATACGAGCAGTACTTC
CASSRQRGAVYEQYF
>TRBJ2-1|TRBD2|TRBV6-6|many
TGTGCCAGCAGTTACTCCGACGGGGGGTACAATGAGCAGTTCTTC
CASSYSDGGYNEQFF
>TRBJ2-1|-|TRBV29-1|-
TGCAGCGGGGGACCGTCGCAAGAGACCCAGTTCTTC
CSGGPSQETQFF
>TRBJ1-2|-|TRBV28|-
TGTGCCAGCAGTTTAGGGAAGTTCTATGGCTACACCTTC
CASSLGKFYGYTF
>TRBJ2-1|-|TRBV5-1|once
TGCGCCAGCAGCTTCACATTGAACAATGAGCAGTTCTTC
CASSFTLNNEQFF
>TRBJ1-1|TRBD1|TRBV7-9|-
TGTGCCAGCAGCCTTCGGGCAGGGGGTAGTGGGACTGAAGCTTTCTTT
CASSLRAGGSGTEAFF
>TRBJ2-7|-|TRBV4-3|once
TGCGCCAGCAGCCAAGATCTCCACTACGAGCAGTACTTC
CASSQDLHYEQYF
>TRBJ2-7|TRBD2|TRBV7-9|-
TGTGCCAGCAGCTCGGGATCTAGCGGGAGTGGCTACGAGCAGTACTTC
CASSSGSSGSGYEQYF
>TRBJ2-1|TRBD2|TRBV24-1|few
TGTGCCACCAGTGATTCCCGTCTAGCGGGGGAGGAAAATGAGCAGTTCTTC
CATSDSRLAGEENEQFF
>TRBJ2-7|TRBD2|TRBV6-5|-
TGTGCCAGCGGACCCGGGACTAGCGGTTCCTACGAGCAGTACTTC
CASGPGTSGSYEQYF
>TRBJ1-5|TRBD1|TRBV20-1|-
TGCAGTGCTAGTTTAACAGGGGGCCAACAGCCCCAGCATTTT
CSASLTGGQQPQHF
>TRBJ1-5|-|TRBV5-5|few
TGTGCCAGCAGCTTGGAGGGACGCAATCAGCCCCAGCATTTT
CASSLEGRNQPQHF
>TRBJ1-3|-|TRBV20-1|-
TGCAGTGCCGCGACAGAAACACACTCTGGAAACACCATATATTTT
CSAATETHSGNTIYF
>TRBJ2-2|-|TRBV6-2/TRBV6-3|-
TGTGCCAGCAGCCCCCTTCGGAAGAACACCGGGGAGCTGTTTTTT
CASSPLRKNTGELFF
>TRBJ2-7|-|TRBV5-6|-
TGTGCCAGCAGGGGATGGGACCGAGCCTACGAGCAGTACTTC
CASRGWDRAYEQYF
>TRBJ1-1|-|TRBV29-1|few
TGCAGCGTCGACTCTCTCCCGGCTGTGAACACTGAAGCTTTCTTT
CSVDSLPAVNTEAFF
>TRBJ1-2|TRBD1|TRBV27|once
TGTGCCTCTTCCCCGTCCAGGGGGCGCGGCTACACCTTC
CASSPSRGRGYTF
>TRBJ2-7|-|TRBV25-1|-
TGTGCCGGCAGTCCCGACGGGAGCTCCTACGAGCAGTACTTC
CAGSPDGSSYEQYF
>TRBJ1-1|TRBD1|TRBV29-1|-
TGCAGCGCTGGGACAGGCGGGGATACTGAAGCTTTCTTT
CSAGTGGDTEAFF
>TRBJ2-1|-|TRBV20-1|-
TGCAGTGCTAAGGGGCAAAATGAGCAGTTCTTC
CSAKGQNEQFF
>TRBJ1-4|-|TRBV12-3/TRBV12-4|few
TGTGCCAGCAGCCCTTGGGGGGCTACTCTAGGAAAACTGTTTTTT
CASSPWGATLGKLFF
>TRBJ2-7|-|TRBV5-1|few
TGCGCCAGCAGAGGCCTCTTTCACGAGCAGTACTTC
CASRGLFHEQYF
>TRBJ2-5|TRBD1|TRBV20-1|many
TGCAGTGCTGCACCAGGGACAGGAGGGGGAAGGGGAGAGACCCAGTACTTC
CSAAPGTGGGRGETQYF
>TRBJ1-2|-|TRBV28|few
TGTGCCAGCAGTTTACGAGGGGGAATGGGTGGCTACACCTTC
CASSLRGGMGGYTF
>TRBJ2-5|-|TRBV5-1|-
TGCGCCAGCAGCTTGGCACCGGGCCGAAACCAAGAGACCCAGTACTTC
CASSLAPGRNQETQYF
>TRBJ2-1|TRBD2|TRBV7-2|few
TGTGCCAGCAGCAAGACTAGCGGGAGAATCAATGAGCAGTTCTTC
CASSKTSGRINEQFF
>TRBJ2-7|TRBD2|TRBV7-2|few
TGTGCCAGCAGTCCGACTAGCGGGGGACCCTACGAGCAGTACTTC
CASSPTSGGPYEQYF
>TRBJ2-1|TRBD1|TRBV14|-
TGTGCCAGCAGCCCTGGGACAGGGGATGAGCAGTTCTTC
CASSPGTGDEQFF
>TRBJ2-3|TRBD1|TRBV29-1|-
TGCAGCGTTGATAGGGACAGAACGGGTACGCAGTATTTT
CSVDRDRTGTQYF
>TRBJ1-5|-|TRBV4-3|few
TGCGCCAGCAGCCAAGAAGTAACTAATCAGCCCCAGCATTTT
CASSQEVTNQPQHF
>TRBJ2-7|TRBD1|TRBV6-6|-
TGTGCCAGCAGTTATGCGAGGGGGCACTACGAGCAGTACTTC
CASSYARGHYEQYF
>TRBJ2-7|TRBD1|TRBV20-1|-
TGCAGTGCTAGAGATCCCAGGACAGGGGGGTTTAGCTCCTACAATGAGCAGTACTTC
CSARDPRTGGFSSYNEQYF
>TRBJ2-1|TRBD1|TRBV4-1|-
TGCGCCAGCAGCCAAGATTACGAGGGACAGATGCAGTTCTTC
CASSQDYEGQMQFF
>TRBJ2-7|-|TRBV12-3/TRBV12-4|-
TGTGCCAGCAGTTTGGGTAGTGAGACTACCTACGAGCAGTACTTC
CASSLGSETTYEQYF
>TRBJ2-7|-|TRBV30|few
TGTGCCTGGAGTCCAGGGACGGTCTCCTACGAGCAGTACTTC
CAWSPGTVSYEQYF
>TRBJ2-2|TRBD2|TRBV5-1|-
TGCGCCAGCAGCTTTAGCGGGAGACGGACCGGGGAGCTGTTTTTT
CASSFSGRRTGELFF
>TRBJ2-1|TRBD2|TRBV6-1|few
TGTGCCAGCACCTCTAGCGGGGATTACAATGAGCAGTTCTTC
CASTSSGDYNEQFF
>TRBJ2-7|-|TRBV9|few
TGTGCCAGCAGCGTAGCGGTAGGGATGTACGAGCAGTACTTC
CASSVAVGMYEQYF
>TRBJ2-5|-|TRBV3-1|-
TGTGCCAGCAGTCTTACAGGGATTACGCAGACCCAGTACTTC
CASSLTGITQTQYF
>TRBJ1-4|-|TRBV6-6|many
TGTGCCAGCAGTAGCCCGGAGGGCCGGAATGAAAAACTGTTTTTT
CASSSPEGRNEKLFF
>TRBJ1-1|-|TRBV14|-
TGTGCCAGCAGCCCCGTTCTAAGGGGGGCTGAAGCTTTCTTT
CASSPVLRGAEAFF